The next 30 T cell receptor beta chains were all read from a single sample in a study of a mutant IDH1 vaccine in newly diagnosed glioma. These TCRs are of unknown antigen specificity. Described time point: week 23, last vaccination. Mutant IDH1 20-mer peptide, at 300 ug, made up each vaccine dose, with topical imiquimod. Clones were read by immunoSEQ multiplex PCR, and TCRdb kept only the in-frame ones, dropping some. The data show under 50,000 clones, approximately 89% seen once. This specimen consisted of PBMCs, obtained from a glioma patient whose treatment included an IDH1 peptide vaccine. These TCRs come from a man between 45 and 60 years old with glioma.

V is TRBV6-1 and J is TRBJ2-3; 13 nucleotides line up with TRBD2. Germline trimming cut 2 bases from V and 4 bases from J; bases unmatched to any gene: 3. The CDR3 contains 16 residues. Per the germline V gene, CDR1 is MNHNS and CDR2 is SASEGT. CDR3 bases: TGTGCCAGCAGTGAAATACTAGCGGGGGGGCCAGATACGCAGTATTTT. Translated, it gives CASSEILAGGPDTQYF.

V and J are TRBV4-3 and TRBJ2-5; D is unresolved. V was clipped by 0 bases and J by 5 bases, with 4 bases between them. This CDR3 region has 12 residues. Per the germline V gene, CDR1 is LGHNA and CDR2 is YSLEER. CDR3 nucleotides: TGCGCCAGCAGCCAAGATCGGGAGACCCAGTACTTC. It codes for CASSQDRETQYF.

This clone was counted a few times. CDR3 DNA: TGTGCCAGCAGCTTGATCGGGACAGGGGGCTACGAGCAGTACTTC. It translates to CASSLIGTGGYEQYF. J is TRBJ2-7 and V is TRBV5-6; 11 bases line up with TRBD1. Unmatched junction bases numbered 3, after V lost 1 base and J lost 3 bases. This CDR3 contains 15 residues. CDR1 SGHDT and CDR2 YYEEEE come from the germline V gene.

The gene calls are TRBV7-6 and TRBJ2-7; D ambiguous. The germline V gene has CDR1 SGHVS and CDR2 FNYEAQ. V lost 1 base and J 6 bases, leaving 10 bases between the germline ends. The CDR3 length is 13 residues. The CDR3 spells CASSLEVWGEQYF. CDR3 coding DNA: TGTGCCAGCAGCTTAGAGGTCTGGGGCGAGCAGTACTTC.

The chain's CDR3 is CASSAGLAGTGELFF. CDR3 bases: TGTGCCAGCAGTGCCGGACTAGCGGGTACCGGGGAGCTGTTTTTT. This sequence joins TRBV6-5 and TRBJ2-2, with 11 bases that match TRBD2. Germline CDR1 reads MNHEY; CDR2 reads SVGAGI. The J segment lost 5 bases and the V segment lost 5 bases, leaving 4 bases of the junction unmatched. The CDR3 is 15 residues long.

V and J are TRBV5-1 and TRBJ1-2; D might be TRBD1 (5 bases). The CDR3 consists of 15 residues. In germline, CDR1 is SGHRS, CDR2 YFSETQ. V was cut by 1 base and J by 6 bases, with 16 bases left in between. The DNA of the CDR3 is TGCGCCAGCAGCTTGTTCTCCCTGGGGGGGGATGGCTACACCTTC. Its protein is CASSLFSLGGDGYTF.

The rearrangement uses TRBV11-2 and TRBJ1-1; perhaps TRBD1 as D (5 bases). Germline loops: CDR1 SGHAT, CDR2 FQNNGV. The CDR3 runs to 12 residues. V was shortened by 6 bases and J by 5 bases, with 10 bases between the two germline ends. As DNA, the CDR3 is TGTGCCAGCAGGAACGGGGGGACTGAAGCTTTCTTT. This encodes CASRNGGTEAFF.

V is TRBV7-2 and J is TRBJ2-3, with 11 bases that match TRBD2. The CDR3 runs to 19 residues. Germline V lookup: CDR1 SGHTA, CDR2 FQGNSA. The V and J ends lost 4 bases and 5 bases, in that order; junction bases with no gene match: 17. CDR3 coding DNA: TGTGCCAGCAGCTCCCAACCACCACGACTAGCGGGGAAAGTAGATACGCAGTATTTT. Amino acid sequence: CASSSQPPRLAGKVDTQYF.

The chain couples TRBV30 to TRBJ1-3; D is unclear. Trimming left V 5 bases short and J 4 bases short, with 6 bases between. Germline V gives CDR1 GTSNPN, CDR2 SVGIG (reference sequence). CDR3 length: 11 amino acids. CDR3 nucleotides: TGTGCCTGGGCCCTCGGAAACACCATATATTTT. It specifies CAWALGNTIYF.

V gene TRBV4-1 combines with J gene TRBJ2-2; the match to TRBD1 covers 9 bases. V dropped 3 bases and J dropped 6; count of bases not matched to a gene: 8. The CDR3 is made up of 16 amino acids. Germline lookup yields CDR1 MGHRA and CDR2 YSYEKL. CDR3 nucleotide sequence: TGCGCCAGCAGCCACTGGACAGGGGTCGGGCCCGGGGAGCTGTTTTTT. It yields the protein CASSHWTGVGPGELFF.

CDR3 bases: TGTGCCATCAGTGTTGGGGCACCTAATCAGCCCCAGCATTTT. Translation gives CAISVGAPNQPQHF. This rearrangement joins TRBV10-3 to TRBJ1-5, with D possibly TRBD1 on 5 matching bases. The CDR3 has 14 residues. CDR1 is ENHRY, CDR2 SYGVKD, per germline. V was pared by 4 bases and J by 4 bases, with 11 bases between.

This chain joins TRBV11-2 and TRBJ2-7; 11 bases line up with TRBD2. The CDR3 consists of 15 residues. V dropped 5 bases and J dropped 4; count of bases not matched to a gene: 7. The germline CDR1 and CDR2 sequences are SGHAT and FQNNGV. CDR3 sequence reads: CASSPIAGGPYEQYF. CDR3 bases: TGTGCCAGCAGCCCGATAGCGGGGGGGCCATACGAGCAGTACTTC.

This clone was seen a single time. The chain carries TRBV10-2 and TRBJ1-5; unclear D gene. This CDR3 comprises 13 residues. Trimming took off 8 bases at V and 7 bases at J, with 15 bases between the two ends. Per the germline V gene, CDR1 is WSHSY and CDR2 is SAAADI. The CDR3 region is CASRLGPHQPQHF. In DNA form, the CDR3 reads TGCGCCAGCCGGCTTGGTCCCCACCAGCCCCAGCATTTT.

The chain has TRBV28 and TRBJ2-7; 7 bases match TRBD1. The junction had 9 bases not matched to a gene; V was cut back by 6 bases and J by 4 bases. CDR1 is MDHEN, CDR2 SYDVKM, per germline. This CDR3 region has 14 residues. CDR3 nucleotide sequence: TGTGCCAGCAGGATGACAGGGAACTTTTACGAGCAGTACTTC. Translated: CASRMTGNFYEQYF.

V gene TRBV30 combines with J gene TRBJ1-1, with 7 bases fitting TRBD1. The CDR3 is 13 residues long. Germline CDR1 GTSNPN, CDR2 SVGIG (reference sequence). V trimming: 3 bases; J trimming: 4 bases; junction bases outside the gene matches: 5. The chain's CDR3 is CAWRIRGATEAFF. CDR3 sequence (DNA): TGTGCCTGGAGGATCAGGGGGGCCACTGAAGCTTTCTTT. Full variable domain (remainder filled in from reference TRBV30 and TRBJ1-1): SQTIHQWPATLVQPVGSPLSLECTVEGTSNPNLYWYRQAAGRGLQLLFYSVGIGQISSEVPQNLSASRPQDRQFILSSKKLLLSDSGFYLCAWRIRGATEAFFGQGTRLTVV.

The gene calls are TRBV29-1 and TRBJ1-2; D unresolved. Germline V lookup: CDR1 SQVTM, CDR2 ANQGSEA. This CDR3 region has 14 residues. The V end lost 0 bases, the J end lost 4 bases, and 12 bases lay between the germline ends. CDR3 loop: CSVEDHGLSYGYTF. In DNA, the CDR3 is TGCAGCGTTGAAGATCACGGCTTAAGCTATGGCTACACCTTC. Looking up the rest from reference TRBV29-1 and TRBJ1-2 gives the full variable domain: SAVISQKPSRDICQRGTSLTIQCQVDSQVTMMFWYRQQPGQSLTLIATANQGSEATYESGFVIDKFPISRPNLTFSTLTVSNMSPEDSSIYLCSVEDHGLSYGYTFGSGTRLTVV.

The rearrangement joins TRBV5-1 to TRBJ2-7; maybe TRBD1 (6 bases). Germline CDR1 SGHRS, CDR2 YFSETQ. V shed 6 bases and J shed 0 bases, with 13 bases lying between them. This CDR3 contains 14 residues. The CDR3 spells CASKTLRGSYEQYF. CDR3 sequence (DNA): TGCGCCAGCAAGACCCTCAGGGGCTCCTACGAGCAGTACTTC.

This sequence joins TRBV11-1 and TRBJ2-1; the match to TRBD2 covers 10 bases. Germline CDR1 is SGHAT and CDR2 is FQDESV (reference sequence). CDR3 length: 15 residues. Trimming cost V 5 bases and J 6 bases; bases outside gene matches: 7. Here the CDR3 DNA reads TGTGCCAGCAGCCAAGCGGGAGGGCCAGGCAATGAGCAGTTCTTC. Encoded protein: CASSQAGGPGNEQFF.

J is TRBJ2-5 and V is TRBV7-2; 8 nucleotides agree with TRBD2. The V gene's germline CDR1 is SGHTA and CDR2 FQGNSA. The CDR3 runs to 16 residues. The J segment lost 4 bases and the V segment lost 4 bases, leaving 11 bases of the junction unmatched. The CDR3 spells CASSSRRGGLRETQYF. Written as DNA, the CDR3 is TGTGCCAGCAGCTCCCGCCGCGGGGGGCTTCGAGAGACCCAGTACTTC.

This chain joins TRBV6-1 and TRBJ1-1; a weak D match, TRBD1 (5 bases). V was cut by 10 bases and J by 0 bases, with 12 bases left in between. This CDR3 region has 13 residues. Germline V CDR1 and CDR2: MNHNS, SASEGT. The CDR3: CATCTGLNTEAFF. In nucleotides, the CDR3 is TGTGCCACATGTACAGGTTTGAACACTGAAGCTTTCTTT.

CDR3 in amino acids: CASSGTGDAYEQYF. In DNA form, the CDR3 reads TGCGCCAGCTCGGGGACAGGGGATGCCTACGAGCAGTACTTC. The chain uses TRBV5-1 and TRBJ2-7, with TRBD1 identical over 10 bases. Germline CDR1 and CDR2: SGHRS and YFSETQ. V trimming: 7 bases; J trimming: 2 bases; junction bases outside the gene matches: 6. The CDR3 runs to 14 residues.

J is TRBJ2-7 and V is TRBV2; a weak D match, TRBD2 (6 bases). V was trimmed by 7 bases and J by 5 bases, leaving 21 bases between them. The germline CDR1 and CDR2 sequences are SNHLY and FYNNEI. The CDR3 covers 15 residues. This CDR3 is CASTPTGTSVNEQYF. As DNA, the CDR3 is TGTGCCAGCACCCCCACCGGGACTTCCGTTAACGAGCAGTACTTC.

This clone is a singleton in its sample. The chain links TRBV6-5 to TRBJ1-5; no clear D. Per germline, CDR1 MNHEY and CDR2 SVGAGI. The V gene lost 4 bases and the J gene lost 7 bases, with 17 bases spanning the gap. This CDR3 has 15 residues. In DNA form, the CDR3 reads TGTGCCAGCAGTTCTGATGCCCAGAGGGCACAGCCCCAGCATTTT. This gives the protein CASSSDAQRAQPQHF.

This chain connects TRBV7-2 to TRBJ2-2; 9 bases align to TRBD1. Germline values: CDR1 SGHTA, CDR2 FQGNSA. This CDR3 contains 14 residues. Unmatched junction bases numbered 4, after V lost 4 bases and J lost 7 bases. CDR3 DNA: TGTGCCAGCAGCTACAGGGGGCGCGGCGGGGAGCTGTTTTTT. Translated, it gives CASSYRGRGGELFF.

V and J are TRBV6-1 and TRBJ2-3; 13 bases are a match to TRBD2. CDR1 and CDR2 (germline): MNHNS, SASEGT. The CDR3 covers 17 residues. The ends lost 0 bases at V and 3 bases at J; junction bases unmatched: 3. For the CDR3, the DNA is TGTGCCAGCAGTGAAGCCGGGGGACTAGCGGGGACAGATACGCAGTATTTT. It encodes CASSEAGGLAGTDTQYF.

Written as DNA, the CDR3 is TGTGCCAGCAGAAGGGAGAACACCGGGGAGCTGTTTTTT. Its translation: CASRRENTGELFF. This chain uses TRBV2 with TRBJ2-2; the D is unclear. The length of the CDR3 is 13 residues. V shed 6 bases and J shed 1 base, with 6 bases lying between them. The germline V gene encodes CDR1 SNHLY and CDR2 FYNNEI.

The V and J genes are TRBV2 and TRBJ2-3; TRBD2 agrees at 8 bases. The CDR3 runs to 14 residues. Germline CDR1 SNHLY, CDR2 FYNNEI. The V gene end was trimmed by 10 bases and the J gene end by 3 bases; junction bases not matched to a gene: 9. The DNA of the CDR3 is TGTGCCACCTTCGCCGGGAGGGCAACAGATACGCAGTATTTT. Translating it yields CATFAGRATDTQYF.

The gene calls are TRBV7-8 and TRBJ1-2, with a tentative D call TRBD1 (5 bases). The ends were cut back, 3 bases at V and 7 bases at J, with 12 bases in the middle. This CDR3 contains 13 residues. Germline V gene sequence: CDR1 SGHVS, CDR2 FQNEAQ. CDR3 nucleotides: TGTGCCAGCAGCTTCGCAGGGACCTTTGGCTACACCTTC. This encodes CASSFAGTFGYTF.

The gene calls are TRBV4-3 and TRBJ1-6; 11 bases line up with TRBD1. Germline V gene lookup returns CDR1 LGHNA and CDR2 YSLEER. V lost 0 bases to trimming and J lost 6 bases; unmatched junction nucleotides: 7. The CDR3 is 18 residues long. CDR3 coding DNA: TGCGCCAGCAGCCAAGATCACGGGACAGGGGGTAGTAATTCACCCCTCCACTTT. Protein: CASSQDHGTGGSNSPLHF.

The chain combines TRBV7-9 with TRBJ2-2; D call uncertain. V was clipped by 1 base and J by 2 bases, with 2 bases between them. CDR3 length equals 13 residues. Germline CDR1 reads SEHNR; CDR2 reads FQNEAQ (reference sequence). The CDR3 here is CASSLGNTGELFF. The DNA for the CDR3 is TGTGCCAGCAGCTTAGGCAACACCGGGGAGCTGTTTTTT.